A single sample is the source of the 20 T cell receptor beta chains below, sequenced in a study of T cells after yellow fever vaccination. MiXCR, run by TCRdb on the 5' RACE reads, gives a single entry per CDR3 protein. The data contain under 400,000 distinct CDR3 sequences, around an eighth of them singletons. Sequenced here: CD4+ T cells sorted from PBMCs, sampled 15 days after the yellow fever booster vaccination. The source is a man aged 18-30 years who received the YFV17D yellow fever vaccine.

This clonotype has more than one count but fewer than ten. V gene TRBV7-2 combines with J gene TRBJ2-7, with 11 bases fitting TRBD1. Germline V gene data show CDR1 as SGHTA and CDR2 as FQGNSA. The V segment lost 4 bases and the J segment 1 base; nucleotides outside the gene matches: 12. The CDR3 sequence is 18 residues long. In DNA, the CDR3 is TGTGCCAGCAGCTCAGGGACAGGGGGTCTTTCGATTTCCTACGAGCAGTACTTC. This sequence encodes CASSSGTGGLSISYEQYF.

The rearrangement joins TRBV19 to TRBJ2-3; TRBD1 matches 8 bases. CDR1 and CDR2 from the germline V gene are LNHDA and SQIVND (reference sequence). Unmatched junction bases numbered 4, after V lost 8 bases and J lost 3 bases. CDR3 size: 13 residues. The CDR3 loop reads CASSDRATDTQYF. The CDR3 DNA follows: TGTGCCAGTTCGGACAGGGCGACAGATACGCAGTATTTT.

CDR3 loop: CASSVAGRGQRANYGYTF. Here the CDR3 DNA reads TGTGCCAGCAGCGTAGCGGGGAGGGGGCAACGAGCTAACTATGGCTACACCTTC. The J gene is TRBJ1-2, the V gene TRBV9; TRBD1 agrees at 7 bases. The CDR3 is 18 amino acids. The J segment lost 0 bases and the V segment lost 0 bases, leaving 11 bases of the junction unmatched. The germline V gene has CDR1 SGDLS and CDR2 YYNGEE.

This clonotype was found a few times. The CDR3 bases are TGCGCCAGCAGCTTCATCCCCCGGGACAGGAATTCACCCCTCCACTTT. As protein: CASSFIPRDRNSPLHF. V gene TRBV5-1 combines with J gene TRBJ1-6; 8 bases match TRBD1. Trimming cost V 2 bases and J 7 bases; bases outside gene matches: 8. In germline, CDR1 is SGHRS, CDR2 YFSETQ. The CDR3 runs to 16 residues.

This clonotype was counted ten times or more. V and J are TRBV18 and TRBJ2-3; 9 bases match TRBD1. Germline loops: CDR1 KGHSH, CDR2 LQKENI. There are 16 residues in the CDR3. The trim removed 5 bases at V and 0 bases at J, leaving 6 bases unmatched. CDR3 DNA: TGTGCCAGCTCAAACAGGGGGCCGACTAGCACAGATACGCAGTATTTT. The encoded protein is CASSNRGPTSTDTQYF.

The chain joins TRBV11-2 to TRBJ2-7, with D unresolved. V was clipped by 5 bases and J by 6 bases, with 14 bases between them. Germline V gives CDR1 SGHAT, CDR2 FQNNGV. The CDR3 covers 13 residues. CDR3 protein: CASSKKSRVEQYF. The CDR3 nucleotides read TGTGCCAGCAGCAAAAAGTCTAGGGTCGAGCAGTACTTC.

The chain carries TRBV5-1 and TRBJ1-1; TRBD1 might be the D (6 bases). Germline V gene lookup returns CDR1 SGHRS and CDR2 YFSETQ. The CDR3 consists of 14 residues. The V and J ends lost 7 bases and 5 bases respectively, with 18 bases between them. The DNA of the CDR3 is TGCGCCAGCCGCGAGGGGGGGGGTGCAACTGAAGCTTTCTTT. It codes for CASREGGGATEAFF.

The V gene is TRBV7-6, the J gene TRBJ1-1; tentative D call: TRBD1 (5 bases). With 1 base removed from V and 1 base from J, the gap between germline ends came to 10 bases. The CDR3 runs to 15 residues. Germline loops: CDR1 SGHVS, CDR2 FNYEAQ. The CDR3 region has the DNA TGTGCCAGCAGCTTAGGGGGCGGAAGGAACACTGAAGCTTTCTTT. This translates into CASSLGGGRNTEAFF.

This CDR3 reads CASSLVGGRSGNTIYF. The CDR3 DNA reads as TGCGCCAGCAGCTTGGTCGGAGGACGCTCTGGAAACACCATATATTTT. J is TRBJ1-3 and V is TRBV5-1; D not resolved. The V and J ends lost 0 bases and 0 bases respectively, with 10 bases between them. Germline V gene data show CDR1 as SGHRS and CDR2 as YFSETQ. The CDR3 extends over 16 amino acids.

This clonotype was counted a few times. In DNA form, the CDR3 reads TGTGCCAGCAGCTCGTACCGAGAATCGGTTTATGGAAACACCATATATTTT. It yields the protein CASSSYRESVYGNTIYF. V is TRBV7-9 and J is TRBJ1-3, with D unclear. V was trimmed by 4 bases and J by 3 bases, leaving 19 bases between them. Germline lookup yields CDR1 SEHNR and CDR2 FQNEAQ (reference sequence). CDR3 length equals 17 residues.

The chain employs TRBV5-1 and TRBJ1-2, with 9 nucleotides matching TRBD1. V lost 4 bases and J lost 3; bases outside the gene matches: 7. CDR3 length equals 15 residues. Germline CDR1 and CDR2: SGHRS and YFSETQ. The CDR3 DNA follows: TGCGCCAGCAGCAGTAACAGGGGGCAAGACTATGGCTACACCTTC. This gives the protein CASSSNRGQDYGYTF.

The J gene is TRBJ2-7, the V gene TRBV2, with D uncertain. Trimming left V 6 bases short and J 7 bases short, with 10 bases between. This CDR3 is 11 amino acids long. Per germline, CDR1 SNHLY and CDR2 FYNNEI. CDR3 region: CASSPFREQYF. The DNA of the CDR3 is TGTGCCAGCAGCCCCTTCCGGGAGCAGTACTTC. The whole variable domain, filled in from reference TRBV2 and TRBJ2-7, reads EPEVTQTPSHQVTQMGQEVILRCVPISNHLYFYWYRQILGQKVEFLVSFYNNEISEKSEIFDDQFSVERPDGSNFTLKIRSTKLEDSAMYFCASSPFREQYFGPGTRLTVT.

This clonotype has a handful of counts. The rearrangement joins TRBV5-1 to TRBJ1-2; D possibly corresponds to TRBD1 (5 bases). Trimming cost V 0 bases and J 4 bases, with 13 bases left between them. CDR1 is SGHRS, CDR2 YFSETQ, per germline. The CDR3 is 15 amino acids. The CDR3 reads CASSLAGTEPYGYTF. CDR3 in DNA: TGCGCCAGCAGCTTGGCTGGGACGGAACCCTATGGCTACACCTTC.

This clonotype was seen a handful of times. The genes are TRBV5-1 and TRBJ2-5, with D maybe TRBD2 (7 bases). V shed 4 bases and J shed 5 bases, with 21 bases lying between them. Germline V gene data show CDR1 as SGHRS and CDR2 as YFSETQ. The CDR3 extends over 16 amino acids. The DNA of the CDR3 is TGCGCCAGCAGCCTTCTTCAGGGGAGGGTTGGGGAGACCCAGTACTTC. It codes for CASSLLQGRVGETQYF.

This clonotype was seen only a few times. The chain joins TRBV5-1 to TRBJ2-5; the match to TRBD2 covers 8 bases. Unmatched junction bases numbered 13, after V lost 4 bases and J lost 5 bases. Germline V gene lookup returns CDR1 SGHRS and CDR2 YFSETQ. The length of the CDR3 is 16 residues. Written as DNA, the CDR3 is TGCGCCAGCAGCCCGTCTGGTGAGGTAGCGGGGGAGACCCAGTACTTC. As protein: CASSPSGEVAGETQYF.

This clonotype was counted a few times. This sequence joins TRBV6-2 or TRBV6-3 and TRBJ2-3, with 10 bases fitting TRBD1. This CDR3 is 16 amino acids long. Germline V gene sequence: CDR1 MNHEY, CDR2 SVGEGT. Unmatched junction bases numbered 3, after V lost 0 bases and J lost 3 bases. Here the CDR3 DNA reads TGTGCCAGCAGTTACTCCCCGGGACAGGGGACAGATACGCAGTATTTT. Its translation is CASSYSPGQGTDTQYF.

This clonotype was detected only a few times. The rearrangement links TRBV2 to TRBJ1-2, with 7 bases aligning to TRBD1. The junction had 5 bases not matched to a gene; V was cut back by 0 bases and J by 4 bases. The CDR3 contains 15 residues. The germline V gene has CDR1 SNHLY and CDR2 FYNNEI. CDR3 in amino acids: CASSEAPGGFYGYTF. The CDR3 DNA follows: TGTGCCAGCAGTGAAGCGCCAGGGGGATTCTATGGCTACACCTTC.

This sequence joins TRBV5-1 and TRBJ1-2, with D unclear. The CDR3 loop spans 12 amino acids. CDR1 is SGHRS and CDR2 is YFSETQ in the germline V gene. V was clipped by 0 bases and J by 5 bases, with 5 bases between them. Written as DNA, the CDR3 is TGCGCCAGCAGCTTGGGGATGTATGGCTACACCTTC. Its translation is CASSLGMYGYTF.

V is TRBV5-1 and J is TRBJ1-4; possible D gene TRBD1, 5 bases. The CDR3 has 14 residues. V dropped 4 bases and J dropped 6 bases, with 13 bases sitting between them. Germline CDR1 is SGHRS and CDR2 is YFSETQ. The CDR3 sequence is CASSNTGTDEKLFF. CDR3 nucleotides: TGCGCCAGCAGCAATACCGGGACCGATGAAAAACTGTTTTTT.

The CDR3 coding sequence is TGTGCCAGCAGCTCCTCGGGGGGGGGTGTTGAGACCCAGTACTTC. Translated: CASSSSGGGVETQYF. V and J are TRBV5-4 and TRBJ2-5; 8 nucleotides agree with TRBD2. This CDR3 spans 15 amino acids. Per the germline V gene, CDR1 is SGHNT and CDR2 is YYREEE (reference sequence). J gave up 5 bases and V 3 bases, and 9 bases lay outside the gene matches. Combining the CDR3 with reference TRBV5-4 and TRBJ2-5 gives the whole variable domain ETGVTQSPTHLIKTRGQQVTLRCSSQSGHNTVSWYQQALGQGPQFIFQYYREEENGRGNFPPRFSGLQFPNYSSELNVNALELDDSALYLCASSSSGGGVETQYFGPGTRLLVL.